A single sample gave rise to the 21 T cell receptor delta chains below, sequenced in a study of γδ T cells in repeated Plasmodium falciparum infection. TCRdb applied CATT to the multiplex PCR reads for clone calling. Among around 86,000 delta-chain clones listed, roughly 1.4% were seen once. Vgamma9/Vdelta2+ and Vdelta2-negative gammadelta T cells were flow-sorted from PBMC for bulk sequencing. Sequenced material: gamma-delta T cells from blood. Source of these receptors: a pool of human donors (malaria-infected and uninfected, not separated).

Of note for this clone: Within the sample, other DNA sequences also encode this same CDR3. V is TRDV1 and J is TRDJ1; 7 bases align to TRDD3. No J gene is reported in TCRdb; it was inferred here by comparing the DNA with germline. Germline V gene data show CDR1 as TSWWSYY and CDR2 as QGS. The CDR3 has 22 residues. Trimming at V came to 1 base and at J to 0 bases, leaving 23 bases not matched to a gene. The chain's CDR3 is CALGEPASVLPWGDKYTDKLIF. CDR3 DNA: TGTGCTCTTGGGGAACCTGCTTCTGTCTTACCCTGGGGGGACAAGTACACCGATAAACTCATCTTT.

Notes on this clone: TCRdb pairs this DNA with a much larger clone's protein that differs at residue 9, likely a read error; the protein shown was translated from the DNA. The gene calls are TRDV2 and TRDJ2, with TRDD3 matching over 9 bases. Because TCRdb records no J gene, it was assigned here through a match of the DNA to germline. The CDR3 length is 15 residues. Germline CDR1 reads GEAIGNYY; CDR2 reads EKD. Losses at the gene ends were 0 bases for V and 6 bases for J; bases not matched to a gene: 4. The CDR3 protein is CACDTLGDAPAQLFF. CDR3 DNA sequence: TGTGCCTGTGACACCCTGGGGGATGCACCAGCACAACTCTTCTTT.

Worth noting for this clone: With a far larger clone one base away, a read error is the likely cause. Additional DNA sequences in this sample encode the identical CDR3. The rearrangement joins TRDV2 to TRDJ1; D may correspond to TRDD2 or TRDD3 (7 bases each). The J gene is not listed in TCRdb, so it was assigned here from a DNA match to germline. Germline V CDR1 and CDR2: GEAIGNYY, EKD. This CDR3 is 22 amino acids long. The CDR3 nucleotides are TGCGCCTGTGACACCCGCCTTCCTTCCAACTATACTGGGGATCCCCGAGGATATAAACTCATCTTT. It encodes CACDTRLPSNYTGDPRGYKLIF.

Many counts were recorded for this clone. The V call is TRDV2, the J call TRDJ3; TRDD3 is a possible D gene (6 bases). The CDR3 spans 15 residues. Trimming took 0 bases from V and 4 from J, leaving 6 bases between them. The germline gives CDR1 GEAIGNYY, CDR2 EKD. CDR3 amino acids: CACDTGDWDTRQMFF. CDR3 bases: TGTGCCTGTGACACCGGGGATTGGGACACCCGACAGATGTTTTTC.

Note on this clone: This likely stems from a read error, as it lies one base from a far larger clone. The sample contains more than one DNA sequence encoding this CDR3. The J gene is TRDJ1, the V gene TRDV1, with 11 bases fitting TRDD3. TCRdb is silent on the J gene; assignment here came from matching the DNA to germline. The CDR3 runs 22 residues. Germline V gene data show CDR1 as TSWWSYY and CDR2 as QGS. The DNA of the CDR3 is TGTGCTCTTGGGGAACGTAGTTACTGGGGGATAAACCCTCCGCCGTACACTGATAAACTCATCTTT. It is translated as CALGERSYWGINPPPYTDKLIF.

This clone has only a few counts. A read error is likely here: a far larger clone is one base away. Other DNA sequences of this sample code for an identical CDR3. The V and J genes are TRDV2 and TRDJ1; 10 bases map to TRDD3. In the absence of a J gene in TCRdb, the DNA was matched to germline to assign it here. The ends lost 5 bases at V and 0 bases at J; junction bases unmatched: 20. The germline CDR1 and CDR2 sequences are GEAIGNYY and EKD. The CDR3 consists of 20 residues. The CDR3 coding sequence is TGTGCCTGTGGACATTCCTACGTGTTGGGGGATACCAGCTACACCGATAAACTCATCTTT. Protein sequence: CACGHSYVLGDTSYTDKLIF.

This clone was observed a few times. This DNA's translation differs at residue 9 from TCRdb's protein, which comes from a much larger clone; a read error is likely, and the protein shown is translated from the DNA. This rearrangement joins TRDV2 to TRDJ1; maybe TRDD3 (6 bases). Germline matching of the DNA provided the J gene here, since TCRdb leaves it blank. V dropped 0 bases and J dropped 1 base, with 23 bases sitting between them. CDR1 and CDR2 (germline): GEAIGNYY, EKD. This CDR3 region has 19 residues. The CDR3 DNA reads as TGTGCCTGTGACACCGGCGTAGCTAACCTGGGGACCTCCACCGATAAACTCATCTTT. This encodes CACDTGVANLGTSTDKLIF.

This clone was counted between two and nine times. This probably arose from a read error, given a far larger clone one base away. This same CDR3 is encoded by further DNA sequences in the sample. The CDR3 region has the DNA TGTGCTCTTGGGGAATCCTTACCTTTCCTGCGGGCCGGGGGCCCCGATAAACTCATCTTT. As protein: CALGESLPFLRAGGPDKLIF. This chain uses TRDV1 with TRDJ1; D is perhaps TRDD2 or TRDD3 (5 bases each). Looked up from germline, CDR1 is TSWWSYY and CDR2 is QGS. Trimming shortened V by 2 bases and J by 3 bases, and 28 bases separated the two germline ends. The CDR3 totals 20 residues.

This clone was recorded many times. The protein TCRdb lists belongs to a much larger clone and differs from this DNA's translation at residue 13, which points to a read error; the protein shown is made from the DNA. The chain couples TRDV2 to TRDJ1; D unresolved. TCRdb does not report a J gene; here it was assigned by matching the DNA to germline references. CDR1 GEAIGNYY and CDR2 EKD come from the germline V gene. This CDR3 comprises 16 residues. For the CDR3, the DNA is TGTGCCTGTGACACCTTGGTTGGCCCTCACACCGATAGACTCATCTTT. Protein: CACDTLVGPHTDRLIF.

Remarks on this clone: The protein in TCRdb stems from a much larger clone and differs at residue 10 from this DNA's translation, likely a read error; here the protein is translated from the DNA. The rearrangement joins TRDV2 to TRDJ3, with 10 bases fitting TRDD3. Since TCRdb gives no J gene, matching the DNA to germline was used here to assign it. Germline CDR1 GEAIGNYY, CDR2 EKD. The CDR3 extends over 23 amino acids. Germline trimming cut 0 bases from V and 0 bases from J; bases unmatched to any gene: 16. This chain's CDR3 is CACDTGDWGMSRTSSWDTRQMFF. The DNA for the CDR3 is TGTGCCTGTGACACCGGGGACTGGGGGATGTCGCGGACCAGCTCCTGGGACACCCGACAGATGTTTTTC.

As regards this clone: The translation of this DNA and the TCRdb protein of a much larger clone differ at residue 13, probably owing to a read error; the protein shown here is translated from the DNA. V and J are TRDV2 and TRDJ1; 10 nucleotides match TRDD3. The CDR3 contains 18 residues. Trimming cost V 0 bases and J 7 bases; bases outside gene matches: 16. Germline CDR1 and CDR2: GEAIGNYY and EKD. CDR3: CACDTLYTGGSYCGKLIF. The CDR3 DNA is TGTGCCTGTGACACCCTGTACACTGGGGGATCTTACTGCGGTAAACTCATCTTT.

For this clone: The amino acid sequence in TCRdb belongs to a much larger clone and departs from this DNA's translation at residue 14, likely a sequencing read error; the sequence shown is translated from the DNA. The chain combines TRDV2 with TRDJ1; 13 bases agree with TRDD3. TCRdb gives no J gene; it was assigned here by matching the DNA to germline. The CDR3 is 19 amino acids. In germline, CDR1 is GEAIGNYY, CDR2 EKD. V was clipped by 2 bases and J by 3 bases; unmatched bases: 14. CDR3 region: CACDNRYWGIRWSADKLIF. In nucleotides, the CDR3 is TGTGCCTGTGACAACCGTTACTGGGGGATACGTTGGTCCGCCGATAAACTCATCTTT.

About this clone: This is likely an artifact of a read error, given a far larger clone one base away. V gene TRDV1 was called; the J gene was not; TRDD3 is the table's D call, not checked against the DNA. The CDR3 consists of 19 residues. The germline gives CDR1 TSWWSYY, CDR2 QGS. The CDR3 DNA reads TGTGCTCTTGGGGATGACGCCCTCCTCCCCGGGCCCCCGGGCGATAAGCTCATCTTT. It encodes CALGDDALLPGPPGDKLIF.

About this clone: A far larger clone is one base from this, pointing to a likely read error. The sample holds other DNA sequences that translate to the same CDR3. This chain joins TRDV2 and TRDJ3, with TRDD3 matching 11 bases. TCRdb carries no J gene annotation; the J gene was assigned here by matching the DNA with germline. CDR1 and CDR2 from the germline V gene are GEAIGNYY and EKD. The CDR3 runs 21 residues. The CDR3 DNA reads TGTGCCTGCGACACCCGGCGCACTGGGGGATATGGCGCCTGGGACACCCGACAGATGTTTTTC. Encoded protein: CACDTRRTGGYGAWDTRQMFF.

This clone appeared many times. The V call is TRDV1, the J call TRDJ1, with a tentative D call TRDD2 (6 bases). The J gene was not available in TCRdb and was assigned here by matching the DNA to germline segments. Trimming removed 4 bases at V and 0 bases at J, with 12 bases between. This CDR3 spans 15 amino acids. Germline CDR1 reads TSWWSYY; CDR2 reads QGS. CDR3 amino acids: CALGAFQIYTDKLIF. CDR3 nucleotides: TGTGCTCTTGGGGCCTTCCAGATATACACCGATAAACTCATCTTT.

A remark on this clone: A far larger clone is only one base removed, so a read error is likely. This specimen includes other DNA sequences encoding the same CDR3. A V gene of TRDV2 was called, but no J gene was assigned; TRDD3, the table's D call, lacks a check against the DNA. Germline lookup yields CDR1 GEAIGNYY and CDR2 EKD. This CDR3 spans 15 amino acids. As DNA, the CDR3 is TGTGCCTGTGACGGACTGGGGGATCACGCCGATAAACTCATCTTC. Translated: CACDGLGDHADKLIF.

This clone was seen many times. TCRdb's listed protein matches a much larger clone and diverges from this DNA's translation at residue 5, likely through a read error; the protein shown comes from the DNA. V usage is TRDV2 and J usage is TRDJ1, with D uncertain. The CDR3 loop spans 16 amino acids. Trimming took off 3 bases at V and 1 base at J, with 17 bases between the two ends. Germline values: CDR1 GEAIGNYY, CDR2 EKD. The DNA of the CDR3 is TGTGCCTGTGACGCCGAGGAAGAAGAGGGCACCGATAAACTCATCTTT. Protein sequence: CACDAEEEEGTDKLIF.

Regarding this clone: With only one base between it and a far larger clone, this is likely a read error. Other DNA sequences in this specimen translate into the identical CDR3. The V and J genes are TRDV3 and TRDJ1; the match to TRDD2 covers 7 bases. The J gene, not given by TCRdb, was assigned here from a germline match of the nucleotide sequence. The germline V gene encodes CDR1 TVYSNPD and CDR2 GDNSRS (reference sequence). The CDR3 covers 15 residues. CDR3 in amino acids: CAFGSSYSHRGKLIF. As DNA, the CDR3 is TGCGCCTTTGGGTCTTCCTATTCCCATCGGGGGAAACTCATCTTT.

This clone was counted ten times or more. The gene calls are TRDV1 and TRDJ1; TRDD3 matches 8 bases. The germline gives CDR1 TSWWSYY, CDR2 QGS. CDR3 size: 20 residues. The junction had 17 bases not matched to a gene; V was cut back by 2 bases and J by 0 bases. CDR3 loop: CALGESPVWVLGVHTDKLIF. As DNA, the CDR3 is TGTGCTCTTGGGGAATCCCCTGTCTGGGTACTGGGGGTTCACACCGATAAACTCATCTTT.

About this clone: This DNA's translation differs at residue 13 from TCRdb's protein, which comes from a much larger clone; a read error is likely, and the protein shown is translated from the DNA. The V gene is TRDV2, the J gene TRDJ3; weak D call: TRDD3 (6 bases). No J gene was available from TCRdb, and it was assigned here by a germline match of the DNA. The CDR3 is 20 residues long. The germline V gene has CDR1 GEAIGNYY and CDR2 EKD. This CDR3 reads CACDTLWGARSSRDTRQMFF. CDR3 sequence (DNA): TGTGCCTGTGACACTCTGTGGGGGGCGAGGAGCTCCCGGGACACCCGACAGATGTTTTTC.

Only a few counts were recorded for this clone. The translation of this DNA and the TCRdb protein of a much larger clone differ at residue 15, probably owing to a read error; the protein shown here is translated from the DNA. V usage is TRDV1 and J usage is TRDJ1; unclear D gene. The CDR3 consists of 17 residues. Germline CDR1 and CDR2: TSWWSYY and QGS. CDR3 region: CALGERHPVSYTDKPIF. CDR3 nucleotide sequence: TGTGCTCTTGGGGAGAGGCACCCCGTCTCTTACACCGATAAACCCATCTTT.